This T cell receptor (beta chain) was identified in a study of blood T cell repertoires in COVID-19. Study-wide context: Acute and convalescent COVID-19 specimens originated in the United States, Italy and Spain. From T cells, B-cell-depleted T cells, or PBMCs came the material, which was cDNA or gDNA.

Original processing methods: For nucleated cells, counts were estimated from reference gene primer amplification. Assay used: immunoSEQ multiplex PCR; TCRdb lists only in-frame clones, some missing. D and trimming come from the DNA, and the V and J calls and clone size come from that table. Here the sample spans around 140,000 clones, around 81% being singletons. Only a few counts were recorded for this clone. V was shortened by 0 bases and J by 2 bases, with 7 bases between the two germline ends. CDR3 length: 15 amino acids. Germline values: CDR1 LGHNA, CDR2 YSLEER. The chain couples TRBV4-3 to TRBJ2-2, with D possibly matching TRBD1 (6 bases). This TCR was sampled from a human donor in a cohort sampled during active COVID-19. The sample taken for sequencing was peripheral blood. CDR3 coding DNA: TGCGCCAGCAGCCAAGAGACAGGAAACACCGGGGAGCTGTTTTTT. It translates to CASSQETGNTGELFF.